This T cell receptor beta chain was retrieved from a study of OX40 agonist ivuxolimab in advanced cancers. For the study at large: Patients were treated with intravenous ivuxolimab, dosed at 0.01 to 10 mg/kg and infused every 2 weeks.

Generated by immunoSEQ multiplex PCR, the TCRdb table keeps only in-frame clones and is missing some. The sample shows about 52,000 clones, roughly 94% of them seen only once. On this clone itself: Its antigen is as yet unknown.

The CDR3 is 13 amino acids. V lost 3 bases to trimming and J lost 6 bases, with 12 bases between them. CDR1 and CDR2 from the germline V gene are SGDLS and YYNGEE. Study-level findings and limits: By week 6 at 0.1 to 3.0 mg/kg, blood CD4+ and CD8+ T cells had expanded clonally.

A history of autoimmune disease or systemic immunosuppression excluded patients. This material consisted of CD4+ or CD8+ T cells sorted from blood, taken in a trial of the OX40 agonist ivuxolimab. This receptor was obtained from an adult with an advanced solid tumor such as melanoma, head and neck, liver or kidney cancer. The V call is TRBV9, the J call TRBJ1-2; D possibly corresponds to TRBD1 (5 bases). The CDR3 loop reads CASSGVRVDGYTF. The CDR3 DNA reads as TGTGCCAGCAGCGGGGTCAGGGTCGATGGCTACACCTTC.